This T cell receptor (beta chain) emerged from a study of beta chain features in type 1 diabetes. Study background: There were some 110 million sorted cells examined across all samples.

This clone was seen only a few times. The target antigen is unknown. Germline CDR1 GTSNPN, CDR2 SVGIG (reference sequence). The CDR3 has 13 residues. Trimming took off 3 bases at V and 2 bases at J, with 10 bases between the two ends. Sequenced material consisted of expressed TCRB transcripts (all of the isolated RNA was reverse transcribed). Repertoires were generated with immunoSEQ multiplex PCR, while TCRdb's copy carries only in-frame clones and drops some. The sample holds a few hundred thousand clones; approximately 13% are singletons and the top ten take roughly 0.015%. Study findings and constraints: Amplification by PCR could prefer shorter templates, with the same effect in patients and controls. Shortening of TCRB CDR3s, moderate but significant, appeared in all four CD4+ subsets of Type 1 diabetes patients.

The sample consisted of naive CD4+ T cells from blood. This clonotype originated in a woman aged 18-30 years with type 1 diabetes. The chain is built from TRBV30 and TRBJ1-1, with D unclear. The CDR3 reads CAWSLESNTEAFF. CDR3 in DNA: TGTGCCTGGAGCTTGGAGAGCAACACTGAAGCTTTCTTT.